Following are 25 T cell receptor beta chains from one sample sequenced in a study of T cell repertoires in cytomegalovirus infection. MiXCR, run by TCRdb on the reads, gives a single entry per CDR3 protein. The repertoire holds around 170,000 distinct CDR3 sequences, with 17% as singletons. Sequencing input: CD8+ T cells from PBMCs. Every receptor here comes from a human donor in good health (CMV status not recorded). Some clones in this sample may be carry-over from other donors' samples.

This clonotype was detected only a few times. V and J are TRBV11-2 and TRBJ1-1; 8 bases line up with TRBD1. V was pared by 2 bases and J by 1 base, with 12 bases of the junction left unmatched. Germline values: CDR1 SGHAT, CDR2 FQNNGV. The CDR3 contains 18 residues. This CDR3 is CASSLKIYGTGENTEAFF. The CDR3 nucleotides are TGTGCCAGCAGCTTAAAGATATATGGGACAGGTGAGAACACTGAAGCTTTCTTT. Full variable domain (outside the CDR3, taken from reference TRBV11-2 and TRBJ1-1): EAGVAQSPRYKIIEKRQSVAFWCNPISGHATLYWYQQILGQGPKLLIQFQNNGVVDDSQLPKDRFSAERLKGVDSTLKIQPAKLEDSAVYLCASSLKIYGTGENTEAFFGQGTRLTVV.

This clonotype has a handful of counts. The genes are TRBV14 and TRBJ2-2; no reliable D call. Trimming cost V 4 bases and J 3 bases, with 15 bases left between them. CDR3 length equals 16 residues. Germline V gene lookup returns CDR1 SGHDN and CDR2 FVKESK. The CDR3 DNA sequence: TGTGCCAGCAGCCGACCAACGGGCCCACACACCGGGGAGCTGTTTTTT. It codes for CASSRPTGPHTGELFF.

This clonotype has only a few counts. The V gene is TRBV10-3, the J gene TRBJ2-3, with TRBD1 identical over 7 bases. The CDR3 covers 15 residues. The junction had 7 bases not matched to a gene; V was cut back by 4 bases and J by 3 bases. Germline V gene lookup returns CDR1 ENHRY and CDR2 SYGVKD. The CDR3 nucleotides read TGTGCCATCAGTGGACCGGGACAGCCAACAGATACGCAGTATTTT. Its translation: CAISGPGQPTDTQYF.

The chain carries TRBV9 and TRBJ2-3, with 8 bases that match TRBD2. Germline CDR1 SGDLS, CDR2 YYNGEE. The CDR3 sequence is 15 residues long. V gave up 3 bases and J gave up 4 bases; unmatched junction bases: 7. This CDR3 is CASSGFSGTADTQYF. The CDR3 region has the DNA TGTGCCAGCAGCGGATTTAGCGGGACCGCAGATACGCAGTATTTT.

The chain combines TRBV6-5 with TRBJ2-7; 10 bases fit TRBD1. V gave up 0 bases and J gave up 7 bases; unmatched junction bases: 15. Germline V CDR1 and CDR2: MNHEY, SVGAGI. CDR3 length: 18 amino acids. The CDR3: CASSYSHFYGTGEDEQYF. The CDR3 DNA reads as TGTGCCAGCAGTTACTCGCATTTTTATGGGACAGGGGAGGATGAGCAGTACTTC.

The chain has TRBV28 and TRBJ2-6; D unresolved. Germline V lookup: CDR1 MDHEN, CDR2 SYDVKM. The CDR3 consists of 15 residues. Trimming left V 6 bases short and J 1 base short, with 10 bases between. CDR3 amino acids: CASSHPGSGANVLTF. As DNA, the CDR3 is TGTGCCAGCAGCCATCCTGGGTCTGGGGCCAACGTCCTGACTTTC.

This chain uses TRBV4-3 with TRBJ1-2, with 7 bases that match TRBD1. The CDR3 is made up of 14 amino acids. CDR1 and CDR2 from the germline V gene are LGHNA and YSLEER. V lost 0 bases and J lost 3; bases outside the gene matches: 1. The CDR3 sequence: CASSQDRGYYGYTF. The CDR3 region has the DNA TGCGCCAGCAGCCAAGACAGGGGGTACTATGGCTACACCTTC.

This clonotype was observed many times. The V gene is TRBV28, the J gene TRBJ2-5; the D is unclear. Germline assignment: CDR1 MDHEN and CDR2 SYDVKM. This CDR3 has 13 residues. V shed 3 bases and J shed 4 bases, with 9 bases lying between them. Written as DNA, the CDR3 is TGTGCCAGCAGTTTGTTAGGTGGAGAGACCCAGTACTTC. This translates into CASSLLGGETQYF.

This clonotype was detected a few times. This rearrangement joins TRBV15 to TRBJ2-3; TRBD1 is a possible D gene (6 bases). CDR3 size: 15 residues. Germline lookup yields CDR1 LNHNV and CDR2 YYDKDF (reference sequence). V dropped 4 bases and J dropped 5 bases, with 16 bases sitting between them. CDR3 in amino acids: CATSTRQDMVDTQYF. The CDR3, as DNA: TGTGCCACCAGCACCAGACAGGATATGGTAGATACGCAGTATTTT.

The chain is built from TRBV7-9 and TRBJ2-7, with D perhaps TRBD1 (6 bases). This CDR3 is 15 amino acids long. CDR1 and CDR2 from the germline V gene are SEHNR and FQNEAQ (reference sequence). Trimming took off 2 bases at V and 3 bases at J, with 14 bases between the two ends. DNA of the CDR3: TGTGCCAGCAGCTTATCGTGGGACAAAGGCTACGAGCAGTACTTC. The encoded protein is CASSLSWDKGYEQYF.

J is TRBJ1-2 and V is TRBV27; 7 nucleotides agree with TRBD1. CDR1 and CDR2 (germline): MNHEY, SMNVEV (reference sequence). After removal of 0 bases from V and 8 bases from J, the junction contained 6 bases not matched to a gene. The CDR3 runs to 14 residues. The CDR3 protein is CASSLSRGRGGYTF. The CDR3 region has the DNA TGTGCCAGCAGTTTATCGAGGGGGCGCGGGGGCTACACCTTC.

The chain employs TRBV7-9 and TRBJ2-2; possibly TRBD1 for D (6 bases). The V and J ends lost 4 bases and 7 bases respectively, with 19 bases between them. Germline CDR1 reads SEHNR; CDR2 reads FQNEAQ (reference sequence). The length of the CDR3 is 16 residues. The CDR3 sequence: CASSSDKQTGNGELFF. As DNA, the CDR3 is TGTGCCAGCAGCTCCGACAAACAAACAGGGAACGGGGAGCTGTTTTTT.

This clonotype was detected only a few times. The chain recombines TRBV27 with TRBJ2-1; D perhaps matches TRBD1 (5 bases). The V gene lost 6 bases and the J gene lost 2 bases, with 11 bases spanning the gap. This CDR3 spans 14 amino acids. Germline assignment: CDR1 MNHEY and CDR2 SMNVEV (reference sequence). DNA of the CDR3: TGTGCCAGCAGGCTAAGGGGTACCTACAATGAGCAGTTCTTC. This sequence encodes CASRLRGTYNEQFF.

CDR3 protein: CASSSDGNTGELFF. The CDR3 nucleotides read TGTGCCAGCAGTTCGGACGGGAACACCGGGGAGCTGTTTTTT. This sequence joins TRBV12-3 or TRBV12-4 and TRBJ2-2; D is unclear. The CDR3 runs to 14 residues. V lost 4 bases and J lost 1, with 7 bases in between.

This clonotype was counted only a few times. This rearrangement joins TRBV7-2 to TRBJ2-1; D might be TRBD2 (7 bases). The CDR3 length is 14 residues. Germline V gives CDR1 SGHTA, CDR2 FQGNSA. V lost 5 bases to trimming and J lost 9 bases, with 17 bases between them. This chain's CDR3 is CASSKGVGRVEQFF. For the CDR3, the DNA is TGTGCCAGCAGCAAGGGGGTGGGGAGGGTTGAGCAGTTCTTC.

The chain is built from TRBV11-2 and TRBJ1-1; the match to TRBD1 covers 7 bases. Trimming took 5 bases from V and 0 from J; bases not matched to a gene: 12. From germline, CDR1 is SGHAT and CDR2 FQNNGV. The CDR3 extends over 17 amino acids. The CDR3 DNA reads as TGTGCCAGCAGCCTGACCGCCCTGGGACAGCTGAACACTGAAGCTTTCTTT. Amino acid sequence: CASSLTALGQLNTEAFF.

In this sample, this clonotype turned up a few times. The CDR3 spells CANFRLSGANVLTF. The CDR3 bases are TGTGCCAACTTCAGACTCTCTGGGGCCAACGTCCTGACTTTC. The J gene is TRBJ2-6, the V gene TRBV2; D unresolved. Between the trimmed V and J ends, which lost 10 bases and 0 bases, there was a span of 10 bases. Per germline, CDR1 SNHLY and CDR2 FYNNEI. The CDR3 is made up of 14 amino acids.

DNA of the CDR3: TGTGCCAGCAGCTTAACAGCGGGGCAGCACAATGAGCAGTTCTTC. Translated: CASSLTAGQHNEQFF. The rearrangement joins TRBV7-3 to TRBJ2-1; 7 positions agree with TRBD2. Germline lookup yields CDR1 SGHTA and CDR2 FQGTGA. After removal of 0 bases from V and 5 bases from J, the junction contained 4 bases not matched to a gene. The CDR3 has 15 residues.

The gene calls are TRBV13 and TRBJ1-2; TRBD1 might be the D (6 bases). The CDR3 has 14 residues. The germline V gene has CDR1 PRHDT and CDR2 FYEKMQ (reference sequence). Trimming pared 5 bases from V and 2 bases from J, leaving 12 bases between. The CDR3 bases are TGTGCCAGCAGCCCTGGGACACCAAACTATGGCTACACCTTC. Translating it yields CASSPGTPNYGYTF.

This clonotype was observed a handful of times. In DNA form, the CDR3 reads TGTGCCAGCAACCGGAAGGGCGTCGACTACGAGCAGTACTTC. This gives the protein CASNRKGVDYEQYF. The V call is TRBV5-5, the J call TRBJ2-7; no definite D call. Germline V gene sequence: CDR1 SGHKS, CDR2 YYEKEE (reference sequence). Trimming took 6 bases from V and 3 from J, leaving 16 bases between them. The CDR3 length is 14 residues.

The genes are TRBV4-1 and TRBJ2-2; the D gene is possibly TRBD1 (5 bases). CDR1 is MGHRA and CDR2 is YSYEKL in the germline V gene. The CDR3 loop spans 15 amino acids. V lost 1 base and J 4 bases, leaving 10 bases between the germline ends. CDR3 amino acids: CASSQGTTGTGELFF. The CDR3 region has the DNA TGCGCCAGCAGCCAAGGGACCACAGGCACCGGGGAGCTGTTTTTT.

This clonotype was seen more than once but under ten times. V and J are TRBV7-6 and TRBJ1-1, with D maybe TRBD1 (6 bases). Deletions cut 0 bases from V and 3 bases from J, with 11 bases between. The CDR3 has 15 amino acids. Germline CDR1 is SGHVS and CDR2 is FNYEAQ. In nucleotides, the CDR3 is TGTGCCAGCAGCTTAGCGTGGGGGCTGGACACTGAAGCTTTCTTT. As protein: CASSLAWGLDTEAFF.

This clonotype was observed a handful of times. The chain is built from TRBV7-9 and TRBJ1-1, with no clear D. CDR3 length equals 13 residues. The germline V gene has CDR1 SEHNR and CDR2 FQNEAQ (reference sequence). Deletions cut 5 bases from V and 4 bases from J, with 11 bases between. For the CDR3, the DNA is TGTGCCAGCAGCATTGACCTAGGCACTGAAGCTTTCTTT. As protein: CASSIDLGTEAFF.

Comment on this clonotype: A clone one base away is much larger, so this may be a read error. This rearrangement joins TRBV7-2 to TRBJ1-2; no definite D call. Trimming removed 11 bases from V and 2 bases from J, with 15 bases in between. Germline V gene data show CDR1 as SGHTA and CDR2 as FQGNSA. The CDR3 runs 13 residues. CDR3 bases: TGTGCCGGCGACCGGATAGACAACTATGGCTACACCTTC. Translating gives CAGDRIDNYGYTF. Variable domain in full (rest from reference TRBV7-2 and TRBJ1-2): GAGVSQSPSNKVTEKGKDVELRCDPISGHTALYWYRQSLGQGLEFLIYFQGNSAPDKSGLPSDRFSAERTGGSVSTLTIQRTQQEDSAVYLCAGDRIDNYGYTFGSGTRLTVV.

The V gene is TRBV2, the J gene TRBJ1-2; weak D call: TRBD1 (6 bases). Germline CDR1 SNHLY, CDR2 FYNNEI. This CDR3 region has 14 residues. The ends were cut back, 2 bases at V and 6 bases at J, with 13 bases in the middle. The CDR3 loop reads CASSESLGGNGYTF. The CDR3 nucleotides read TGTGCCAGCAGTGAAAGCCTGGGGGGCAATGGCTACACCTTC.